The rows below give T cell receptor beta chains drawn from one sample of a study of response to subunit inactivated influenza vaccine. In TCRdb, the RT-PCR reads were re-called with MiXCR into one record per CDR3 protein. The table includes approximately 500,000 distinct CDR3 sequences, 14% detected once. Sequencing was performed on PBMCs from blood, taken about 12 days after vaccination. These receptors were obtained from a middle-aged man who received an inactivated influenza vaccine. Both conserved end residues are part of each CDR3. Fields, in order: clone size, D gene, V gene, J gene, CDR3 protein, CDR3 DNA. A D gene is named only where the DNA matches it firmly. For some rows the clone size is stated as once, few or many, or as a class when expanded; others skip it.

size: few
D: TRBD1
V: TRBV7-2
J: TRBJ2-5
CDR3: CASSLEFGTGVETQYF
DNA: TGTGCCAGCAGCTTAGAGTTTGGGACAGGGGTAGAGACCCAGTACTTC

size: .
D: .
V: TRBV7-8
J: TRBJ2-1
CDR3: CASTPRSYNEQFF
DNA: TGTGCCAGCACCCCGCGCTCCTACAATGAGCAGTTCTTC

size: few
D: .
V: TRBV28
J: TRBJ2-7
CDR3: CASVTLRPYEQYF
DNA: TGTGCCAGCGTAACACTCCGGCCCTACGAGCAGTACTTC

size: many
D: TRBD2
V: TRBV12-3/TRBV12-4
J: TRBJ2-5
CDR3: CASSTGTSLQETQYF
DNA: TGTGCCAGCAGTACTGGGACTAGTCTACAAGAGACCCAGTACTTC

size: .
D: TRBD2
V: TRBV15
J: TRBJ2-1
CDR3: CATSRDRAGGPTNEQFF
DNA: TGTGCCACCAGCAGAGATAGGGCGGGAGGGCCCACCAATGAGCAGTTCTTC

size: many
D: TRBD1
V: TRBV5-6
J: TRBJ1-1
CDR3: CASSFGTGNEAFF
DNA: TGTGCCAGCAGCTTCGGGACAGGCAATGAAGCTTTCTTT

size: once
D: .
V: TRBV29-1
J: TRBJ1-1
CDR3: CSGIGLGNTEAFF
DNA: TGCAGCGGGATAGGACTGGGGAACACTGAAGCTTTCTTT

size: few
D: TRBD1
V: TRBV5-1
J: TRBJ2-7
CDR3: CASSGRTGGPLEDYEQYF
DNA: TGCGCCAGCAGCGGGAGGACAGGGGGTCCTTTGGAAGATTACGAGCAGTACTTC

size: .
D: TRBD1
V: TRBV5-1
J: TRBJ1-1
CDR3: CASNPGQRNTEAFF
DNA: TGCGCCAGCAACCCGGGACAGCGAAACACTGAAGCTTTCTTT

size: .
D: .
V: TRBV2
J: TRBJ2-1
CDR3: CASDLRGGNEQFF
DNA: TGTGCCAGCGATCTTAGGGGGGGCAATGAGCAGTTCTTC

size: .
D: TRBD1
V: TRBV28
J: TRBJ2-7
CDR3: CASRVPGTGQEQYF
DNA: TGTGCCAGCAGGGTACCCGGGACAGGTCAGGAACAGTACTTC

size: .
D: TRBD1
V: TRBV5-1
J: TRBJ2-7
CDR3: CASSVISGGTYEQYF
DNA: TGCGCCAGCAGCGTCATCTCAGGGGGAACCTACGAGCAGTACTTC

size: .
D: .
V: TRBV29-1
J: TRBJ2-4
CDR3: CSVESGEGAKNIQYF
DNA: TGCAGCGTTGAATCCGGGGAAGGGGCCAAAAACATTCAGTACTTC

size: few
D: .
V: TRBV9
J: TRBJ1-1
CDR3: CASSPEQGNTEAFF
DNA: TGTGCCAGCAGTCCAGAACAGGGGAACACTGAAGCTTTCTTT

size: .
D: TRBD2
V: TRBV5-1
J: TRBJ2-3
CDR3: CASRSRAGTTDTQYF
DNA: TGCGCCAGCAGGTCGCGAGCGGGGACCACAGATACGCAGTATTTT

size: .
D: .
V: TRBV28
J: TRBJ2-7
CDR3: CASSYVDEQYF
DNA: TGTGCCAGCAGTTACGTGGACGAGCAGTACTTC

size: many
D: .
V: TRBV18
J: TRBJ1-1
CDR3: CASSSESRTNTEAFF
DNA: TGTGCCAGCTCATCTGAATCAAGGACAAACACTGAAGCTTTCTTT

size: .
D: TRBD1
V: TRBV28
J: TRBJ2-7
CDR3: CASSLSVVQGAPYEQYF
DNA: TGTGCCAGCAGTTTAAGCGTGGTTCAGGGGGCCCCGTACGAGCAGTACTTC

size: few
D: TRBD2
V: TRBV5-1
J: TRBJ2-1
CDR3: CASGLAGEHNEQFF
DNA: TGCGCCAGCGGCCTGGCGGGGGAGCACAATGAGCAGTTCTTC

size: .
D: TRBD2
V: TRBV20-1
J: TRBJ2-7
CDR3: CSASTSGSVGAYEQYF
DNA: TGCAGTGCTTCGACTAGCGGGAGCGTCGGGGCCTACGAGCAGTACTTC

size: many
D: TRBD2
V: TRBV4-3
J: TRBJ2-7
CDR3: CASSQALAGGYEQYF
DNA: TGCGCCAGCAGCCAAGCACTAGCGGGGGGCTACGAGCAGTACTTC

size: few
D: .
V: TRBV7-2
J: TRBJ2-3
CDR3: CASSFRRTGTDTQYF
DNA: TGTGCCAGCAGCTTCCGCAGGACAGGCACAGATACGCAGTATTTT

size: few
D: .
V: TRBV12-3/TRBV12-4
J: TRBJ2-3
CDR3: CASSSNHGTDTQYF
DNA: TGTGCCAGCAGTTCTAACCACGGTACAGATACGCAGTATTTT

size: once
D: .
V: TRBV28
J: TRBJ1-3
CDR3: CASGQSSFGNTIYF
DNA: TGTGCCAGCGGTCAGTCAAGTTTCGGAAACACCATATATTTT

size: .
D: .
V: TRBV7-7
J: TRBJ2-2
CDR3: CASSLLLTANTGELFF
DNA: TGTGCCAGCAGCTTACTACTGACAGCTAACACCGGGGAGCTGTTTTTT

size: many
D: .
V: TRBV14
J: TRBJ1-2
CDR3: CASSIGVGYGYTF
DNA: TGTGCCAGCAGCATAGGTGTTGGGTATGGCTACACCTTC

size: .
D: TRBD1
V: TRBV27
J: TRBJ2-7
CDR3: CASREDRPTGEQYF
DNA: TGTGCCAGCCGAGAGGACAGGCCGACGGGGGAGCAGTACTTC

size: few
D: .
V: TRBV20-1
J: TRBJ2-4
CDR3: CSARGLLGGNIQYF
DNA: TGCAGTGCACGGGGACTTCTCGGGGGAAACATTCAGTACTTC

size: few
D: TRBD1
V: TRBV7-9
J: TRBJ1-5
CDR3: CASSPRGLGNQPQHF
DNA: TGTGCCAGCAGCCCCAGGGGGCTAGGCAATCAGCCCCAGCATTTT

size: .
D: .
V: TRBV3-1
J: TRBJ1-1
CDR3: CASSRSISHLMNTEAFF
DNA: TGTGCCAGCAGCCGCTCCATCAGCCACCTAATGAACACTGAAGCTTTCTTT

size: .
D: .
V: TRBV10-2
J: TRBJ1-1
CDR3: CASSDTYEAFF
DNA: TGCGCCAGCAGTGACACGTATGAAGCTTTCTTT

size: few
D: .
V: TRBV15
J: TRBJ1-5
CDR3: CATSRAGGNQPQHF
DNA: TGTGCCACCAGCAGAGCGGGGGGCAATCAGCCCCAGCATTTT